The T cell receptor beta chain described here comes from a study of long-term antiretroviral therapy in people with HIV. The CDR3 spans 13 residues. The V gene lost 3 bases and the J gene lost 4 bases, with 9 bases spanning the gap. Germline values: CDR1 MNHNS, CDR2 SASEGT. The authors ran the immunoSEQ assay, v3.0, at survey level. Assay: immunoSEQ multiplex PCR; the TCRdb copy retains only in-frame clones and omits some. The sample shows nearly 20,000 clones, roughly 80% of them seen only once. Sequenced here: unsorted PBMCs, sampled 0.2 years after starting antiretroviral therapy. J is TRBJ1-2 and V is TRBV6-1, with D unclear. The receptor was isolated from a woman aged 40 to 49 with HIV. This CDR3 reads CASSDGRSYGYTF. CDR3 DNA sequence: TGTGCCAGCAGTGACGGCAGGAGCTATGGCTACACCTTC.